The clone carrying this TCR beta chain was found once. The antigen is undetermined. The data originate from a study of shared clonotypes between healthy human individuals. Regarding the study as a whole: Among donors, clonotype sharing was expected to be affected by sequencing depth.

V gave up 5 bases and J gave up 5 bases, with 13 bases separating them. This CDR3 is 13 amino acids long. CDR1 is MDHEN, CDR2 SYDVKM, per germline. Deep was the level used in running the assay. Over several immunoSEQ plates, each subset's genomic DNA was distributed in even portions. Authors' analysis steps: Junction-only immunoSEQ sequences carried no quality scores, so filtering differed. Generated by immunoSEQ multiplex PCR, the TCRdb table keeps only in-frame clones and is missing some. V, J and clone size are taken as reported in that table, and D and trimming were inferred from the DNA itself. The table lists roughly 95,000 clones, about 45% of them singletons.

Sequencing was performed on PBMCs. This chain uses TRBV28 with TRBJ2-7; D assignment may be TRBD1 or TRBD2 (5 bases each). The sequence was collected from a woman in her thirties or forties in good health. Some clones in this sample may be carry-over from other donors' samples. The CDR3 spells CASSLPREHEQYF. CDR3 in DNA: TGTGCCAGCAGTCTACCCAGGGAGCACGAGCAGTACTTC.